The next 29 T cell receptor beta chains were all read from a single sample in a study of OX40 agonist ivuxolimab in advanced cancers. The assay was immunoSEQ multiplex PCR, and TCRdb's table has in-frame clones only and misses some. The sample contains under 50,000 clones, approximately 90% of which appear only once. The sequencing here drew on CD4+ or CD8+ T cells sorted from blood, taken in a trial of the OX40 agonist ivuxolimab. The receptors stem from an adult with an advanced solid tumor such as melanoma, head and neck, liver or kidney cancer.

The genes are TRBV6-5 and TRBJ2-1; possibly TRBD1 or TRBD2 for D (5 bases each). The CDR3 has 15 amino acids. V was clipped by 0 bases and J by 4 bases, with 10 bases between them. Germline CDR1 and CDR2: MNHEY and SVGAGI. CDR3 DNA sequence: TGTGCCAGCAGTTACTCGAGTGGGGGTTACAATGAGCAGTTCTTC. It specifies CASSYSSGGYNEQFF.

This chain joins TRBV19 and TRBJ2-1; the match to TRBD2 covers 14 bases. The V gene end was trimmed by 5 bases and the J gene end by 0 bases; junction bases not matched to a gene: 12. Germline V CDR1 and CDR2: LNHDA, SQIVND (reference sequence). The CDR3 covers 20 residues. Written as DNA, the CDR3 is TGTGCCAGTAGTGTAGGACTAGCGGGAGGTGCGGGGAGCTCCTACAATGAGCAGTTCTTC. Protein product: CASSVGLAGGAGSSYNEQFF. Using reference TRBV19 and TRBJ2-1 for the parts outside the CDR3, the full variable domain is DGGITQSPKYLFRKEGQNVTLSCEQNLNHDAMYWYRQDPGQGLRLIYYSQIVNDFQKGDIAEGYSVSREKKESFPLTVTSAQKNPTAFYLCASSVGLAGGAGSSYNEQFFGPGTRLTVL.

The rearrangement links TRBV28 to TRBJ2-7; TRBD1 is a possible D gene (6 bases). The V end lost 5 bases, the J end lost 2 bases, and 16 bases lay between the germline ends. From germline, CDR1 is MDHEN and CDR2 SYDVKM. The CDR3 is made up of 15 amino acids. The DNA for the CDR3 is TGTGCCAGCAGTGGCGACAGGCAAGTTACCTACGAGCAGTACTTC. This sequence encodes CASSGDRQVTYEQYF.

A single count supports this clone. This rearrangement joins TRBV11-2 to TRBJ2-1; D is undetermined. Between the trimmed V and J ends, which lost 5 bases and 4 bases, there was a span of 9 bases. The germline gives CDR1 SGHAT, CDR2 FQNNGV. This CDR3 has 13 amino acids. The CDR3 bases are TGTGCCAGCAGCGCGGACGGTTACAATGAGCAGTTCTTC. Encoded protein: CASSADGYNEQFF.

This chain uses TRBV10-3 with TRBJ2-1, with D possibly matching TRBD1 (6 bases). Germline loops: CDR1 ENHRY, CDR2 SYGVKD. CDR3 length equals 15 residues. Deletions cut 4 bases from V and 7 bases from J, with 17 bases between. DNA of the CDR3: TGTGCCATCAGTGGGGTACCCCAGAGGGGGAATGAGCAGTTCTTC. Translating it yields CAISGVPQRGNEQFF.

The CDR3 region is CASQPSETAMNTEAFF. The CDR3 coding sequence is TGTGCCAGCCAGCCCAGCGAGACAGCGATGAACACTGAAGCTTTCTTT. V is TRBV7-8 and J is TRBJ1-1; perhaps TRBD1 as D (5 bases). The CDR3 contains 16 residues. Germline CDR1 and CDR2: SGHVS and FQNEAQ. Trimming removed 8 bases at V and 0 bases at J, with 19 bases between.

This clone was counted a single time. The J gene is TRBJ1-5, the V gene TRBV5-6; tentatively, D is TRBD1 (6 bases). Trimming left V 3 bases short and J 1 base short, with 8 bases between. CDR1 and CDR2 (germline): SGHDT, YYEEEE. The CDR3 length is 14 residues. The CDR3 coding sequence is TGTGCCAGCAGCTCAGGGGTGAGCAATCAGCCCCAGCATTTT. Translating gives CASSSGVSNQPQHF.

This chain connects TRBV6-1 to TRBJ1-1, with no clear D. Trimming took off 8 bases at V and 4 bases at J, with 14 bases between the two ends. The germline V gene encodes CDR1 MNHNS and CDR2 SASEGT. CDR3 size: 13 residues. DNA for the CDR3: TGTGCCAGCCATACACCAATGGGCACTGAAGCTTTCTTT. It yields the protein CASHTPMGTEAFF.

In DNA, the CDR3 is TGTGCCAGCAGGGGAGGGGACAGAACTAACTATGGCTACACCTTC. It translates to CASRGGDRTNYGYTF. The chain joins TRBV9 to TRBJ1-2; TRBD1 matches at 7 bases. This CDR3 contains 15 residues. V was pared by 5 bases and J by 0 bases, with 7 bases of the junction left unmatched. Germline assignment: CDR1 SGDLS and CDR2 YYNGEE.

Written as DNA, the CDR3 is TGTGCCAGCAGCTTAGCCTCCGGGACTAGGGCTAATGAGCAGTTCTTC. Encoded protein: CASSLASGTRANEQFF. The chain carries TRBV5-5 and TRBJ2-1; 8 bases fit TRBD2. Unmatched junction bases numbered 11, after V lost 2 bases and J lost 7 bases. The CDR3 has 16 residues. CDR1 is SGHKS and CDR2 is YYEKEE in the germline V gene (reference sequence).

The CDR3 sequence: CASRITGFGFNQPQHF. The CDR3 nucleotides are TGTGCCAGTAGGATAACAGGGTTTGGGTTCAATCAGCCCCAGCATTTT. J is TRBJ1-5 and V is TRBV19, with D maybe TRBD1 (6 bases). V was shortened by 6 bases and J by 3 bases, with 18 bases between the two germline ends. Germline assignment: CDR1 LNHDA and CDR2 SQIVND (reference sequence). This CDR3 comprises 16 residues.

The gene calls are TRBV15 and TRBJ2-1; D uncertain. The CDR3 runs 15 residues. Trimming took off 3 bases at V and 0 bases at J, with 9 bases between the two ends. Germline V gives CDR1 LNHNV, CDR2 YYDKDF (reference sequence). As DNA, the CDR3 is TGTGCCACCAGCAGCGGACGGGCCTCCTACAATGAGCAGTTCTTC. This translates into CATSSGRASYNEQFF.

In DNA, the CDR3 is TGTGCCAGCAGTTTGTCGACAGGGGACACCGGGGAGCTGTTTTTT. This translates into CASSLSTGDTGELFF. The chain combines TRBV6-6 with TRBJ2-2; 8 bases match TRBD1. The ends lost 4 bases at V and 3 bases at J; junction bases unmatched: 4. Per germline, CDR1 MNHNY and CDR2 SVGAGI (reference sequence). The CDR3 totals 15 residues.

The gene calls are TRBV7-3 and TRBJ2-1; TRBD2 aligns across 8 bases. Trimming took 3 bases from V and 7 from J; bases not matched to a gene: 8. Per the germline V gene, CDR1 is SGHTA and CDR2 is FQGTGA. The CDR3 runs 15 residues. The DNA of the CDR3 is TGTGCCAGCAGCTTCGGAGCGGGAGAAAGGAATGAGCAGTTCTTC. Its translation: CASSFGAGERNEQFF.

The genes are TRBV5-1 and TRBJ2-1; a weak D match, TRBD2 (5 bases). Trimming stripped 4 bases from V and 1 base from J, with 15 bases between. CDR3 length: 16 residues. Looked up from germline, CDR1 is SGHRS and CDR2 is YFSETQ. CDR3: CASSIRGPGSYNEQFF. CDR3 nucleotides: TGCGCCAGCAGCATCCGAGGGCCGGGGTCCTACAATGAGCAGTTCTTC.

V and J are TRBV19 and TRBJ2-5; D perhaps matches TRBD1 (5 bases). CDR1 is LNHDA, CDR2 SQIVND, per germline (reference sequence). The CDR3 extends over 16 amino acids. Trimming stripped 4 bases from V and 3 bases from J, with 18 bases between. CDR3 region: CASSTLFADNKETQYF. The CDR3 region has the DNA TGTGCCAGTAGTACCCTTTTTGCGGACAATAAAGAGACCCAGTACTTC.

V and J are TRBV19 and TRBJ1-6; D is undetermined. This CDR3 region has 10 residues. Germline CDR1 LNHDA, CDR2 SQIVND (reference sequence). Trimming stripped 10 bases from V and 10 bases from J, with 8 bases between. As DNA, the CDR3 is TGTGCCACTACCCGATCACCCCTCCACTTT. Protein: CATTRSPLHF.

This clone was detected only a few times. The chain employs TRBV6-1 and TRBJ1-1, with a weak D call TRBD1 (6 bases). Looked up from germline, CDR1 is MNHNS and CDR2 is SASEGT. V was pared by 7 bases and J by 4 bases, with 13 bases between. The CDR3 loop spans 13 amino acids. CDR3 DNA sequence: TGTGCCAGCACCACAGGGCTGGGCACTGAAGCTTTCTTT. It is translated as CASTTGLGTEAFF.

The gene calls are TRBV19 and TRBJ2-4, with TRBD1 matching over 7 bases. J lost 6 bases, V lost 3 bases, and 8 bases had no gene match. The CDR3 consists of 15 residues. Looked up from germline, CDR1 is LNHDA and CDR2 is SQIVND (reference sequence). CDR3 in DNA: TGTGCCAGTAGTATGACAGGGATGTCTAGAAACATTCAGTACTTC. Encoded protein: CASSMTGMSRNIQYF.

This chain uses TRBV27 with TRBJ2-7; TRBD2 is a possible D gene (5 bases). This CDR3 comprises 14 residues. The V gene lost 2 bases and the J gene lost 2 bases, with 10 bases spanning the gap. The germline V gene encodes CDR1 MNHEY and CDR2 SMNVEV (reference sequence). CDR3 sequence (DNA): TGTGCCAGCAGTTTACTGGCCGGGGCCTACGAGCAGTACGTC. Its translation is CASSLLAGAYEQYV.

This clone came up once. V usage is TRBV19 and J usage is TRBJ1-1; D may be TRBD1 (5 bases). The CDR3 is made up of 13 amino acids. Per germline, CDR1 LNHDA and CDR2 SQIVND (reference sequence). Trimming left V 8 bases short and J 6 bases short, with 16 bases between. CDR3 bases: TGTGCCAGTTTCGGGGGACCCCAAGCTGAAGCTTTCTTT. It is translated as CASFGGPQAEAFF.

This chain connects TRBV9 to TRBJ2-3, with 11 bases that match TRBD2. Germline V gene lookup returns CDR1 SGDLS and CDR2 YYNGEE. The CDR3 runs to 17 residues. Trimming took 1 base from V and 6 from J; bases not matched to a gene: 10. The CDR3 loop reads CASSVTTSGDQLDTQYF. The CDR3 DNA sequence: TGTGCCAGCAGCGTAACGACTAGCGGGGACCAACTGGATACGCAGTATTTT.

This chain joins TRBV19 and TRBJ2-5; the D gene is possibly TRBD2 (5 bases). CDR3 length: 11 amino acids. Germline values: CDR1 LNHDA, CDR2 SQIVND (reference sequence). V was cut by 3 bases and J by 7 bases, with 6 bases left in between. CDR3 in amino acids: CASSIGVTQYF. CDR3 nucleotide sequence: TGTGCCAGTAGTATCGGGGTGACCCAGTACTTC.

This clone was picked up a small number of times. V gene TRBV7-9 combines with J gene TRBJ2-5, with TRBD1 matching over 8 bases. V shed 5 bases, J shed 5 bases, and the junction held 4 bases outside the gene matches. From germline, CDR1 is SEHNR and CDR2 FQNEAQ (reference sequence). This CDR3 is built from 13 residues. The CDR3 DNA follows: TGTGCCAGCAGCCGGACAGGGTACGAGACCCAGTACTTC. It codes for CASSRTGYETQYF.

The V and J genes are TRBV19 and TRBJ2-3; 7 nucleotides agree with TRBD2. The germline CDR1 and CDR2 sequences are LNHDA and SQIVND (reference sequence). After removal of 3 bases from V and 2 bases from J, the junction contained 8 bases not matched to a gene. The CDR3 is 16 amino acids. The CDR3 loop is CASSISASGSTDTQYF. The DNA of the CDR3 is TGTGCCAGTAGTATCTCAGCTAGCGGATCCACAGATACGCAGTATTTT.

The chain recombines TRBV9 with TRBJ2-1; maybe TRBD2 (6 bases). Germline CDR1 and CDR2: SGDLS and YYNGEE. V lost 0 bases to trimming and J lost 7 bases, with 11 bases between them. This CDR3 has 14 amino acids. The CDR3: CASSVAGVGNEQFF. DNA for the CDR3: TGTGCCAGCAGCGTAGCGGGAGTCGGAAATGAGCAGTTCTTC.

The J gene is TRBJ1-1, the V gene TRBV29-1; the D gene is possibly TRBD1 (6 bases). The CDR3 spans 14 residues. Trimming took 4 bases from V and 0 from J, leaving 12 bases between them. Germline V gene sequence: CDR1 SQVTM, CDR2 ANQGSEA. Written as DNA, the CDR3 is TGCAGCGTTGGGACAGCCCTCATGAACACTGAAGCTTTCTTT. As protein: CSVGTALMNTEAFF. The complete variable domain, with remaining parts taken from reference TRBV29-1 and TRBJ1-1, reads SAVISQKPSRDICQRGTSLTIQCQVDSQVTMMFWYRQQPGQSLTLIATANQGSEATYESGFVIDKFPISRPNLTFSTLTVSNMSPEDSSIYLCSVGTALMNTEAFFGQGTRLTVV.

The V call is TRBV7-9, the J call TRBJ2-7, with D possibly being TRBD2 (6 bases). CDR3 length: 16 amino acids. V lost 8 bases and J lost 5, with 25 bases in between. CDR1 SEHNR and CDR2 FQNEAQ come from the germline V gene (reference sequence). The CDR3 region has the DNA TGTGCCAGCCACTCCTCCGGGGGAGGAGGGTTCCACGAGCAGTACGTC. Translating it yields CASHSSGGGGFHEQYV.

This rearrangement joins TRBV21-1 to TRBJ2-2; the table's D gene call, TRBD1, was not cross checked with the DNA. TRBV21-1 is a recognized pseudogene. The CDR3 contains 18 residues. CDR3 coding DNA: TGTGCCAGCAGCAAAACCGGGACAGGGGTTGTGATTACCGGGGAGCTGTTTTTT. It is translated as CASSKTGTGVVITGELFF.